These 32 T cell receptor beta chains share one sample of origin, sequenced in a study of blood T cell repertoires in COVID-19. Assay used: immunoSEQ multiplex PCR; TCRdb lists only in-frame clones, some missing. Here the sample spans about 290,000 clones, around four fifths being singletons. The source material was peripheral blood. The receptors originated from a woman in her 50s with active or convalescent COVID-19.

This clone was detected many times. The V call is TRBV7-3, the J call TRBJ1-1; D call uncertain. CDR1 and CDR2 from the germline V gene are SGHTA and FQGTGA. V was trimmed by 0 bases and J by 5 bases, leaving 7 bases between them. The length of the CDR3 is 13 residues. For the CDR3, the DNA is TGTGCCAGCAGCTTAACTCCGGTTACTGAAGCTTTCTTT. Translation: CASSLTPVTEAFF.

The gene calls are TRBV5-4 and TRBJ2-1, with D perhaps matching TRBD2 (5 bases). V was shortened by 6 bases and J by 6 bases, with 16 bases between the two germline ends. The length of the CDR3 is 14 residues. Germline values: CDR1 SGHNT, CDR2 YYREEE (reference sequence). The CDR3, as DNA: TGTGCCAGCACCGTCGACGCGGGCCTCAATGAGCAGTTCTTC. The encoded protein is CASTVDAGLNEQFF.

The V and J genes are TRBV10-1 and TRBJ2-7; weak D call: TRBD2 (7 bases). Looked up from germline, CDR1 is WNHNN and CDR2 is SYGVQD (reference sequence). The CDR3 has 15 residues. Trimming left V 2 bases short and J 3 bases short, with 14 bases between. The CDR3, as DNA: TGCGCCAGCAGTGAGAGGGGGGGTTCAAGCTACGAGCAGTACTTC. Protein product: CASSERGGSSYEQYF.

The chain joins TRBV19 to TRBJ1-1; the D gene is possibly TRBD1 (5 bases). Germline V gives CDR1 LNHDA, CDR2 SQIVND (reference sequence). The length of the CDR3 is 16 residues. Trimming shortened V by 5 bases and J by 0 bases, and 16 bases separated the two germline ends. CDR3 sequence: CASSLGLGGLNTEAFF. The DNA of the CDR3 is TGTGCCAGTAGTCTGGGTCTCGGGGGACTGAACACTGAAGCTTTCTTT.

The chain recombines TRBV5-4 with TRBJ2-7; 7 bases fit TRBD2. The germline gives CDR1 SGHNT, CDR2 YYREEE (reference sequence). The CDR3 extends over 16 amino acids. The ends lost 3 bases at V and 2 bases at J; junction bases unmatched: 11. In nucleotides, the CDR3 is TGTGCCAGCAGCTCCGGGAGGTACAGCGGGACCTACGAGCAGTACTTC. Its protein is CASSSGRYSGTYEQYF.

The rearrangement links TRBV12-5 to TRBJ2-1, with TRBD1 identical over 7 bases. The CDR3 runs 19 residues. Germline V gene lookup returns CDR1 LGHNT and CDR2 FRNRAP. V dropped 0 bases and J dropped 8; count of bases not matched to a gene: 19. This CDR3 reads CASGLVPLPRDRSVHEQFF. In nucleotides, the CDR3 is TGTGCTAGTGGTTTGGTACCCCTCCCCCGGGACAGAAGCGTTCATGAGCAGTTCTTC.

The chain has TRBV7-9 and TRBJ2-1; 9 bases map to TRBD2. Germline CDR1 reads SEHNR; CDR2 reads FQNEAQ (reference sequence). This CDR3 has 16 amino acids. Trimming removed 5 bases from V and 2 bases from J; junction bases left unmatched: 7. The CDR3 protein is CASSPSGGRAYNEQFF. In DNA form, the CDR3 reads TGTGCCAGCAGCCCTAGCGGCGGGAGGGCCTACAATGAGCAGTTCTTC.

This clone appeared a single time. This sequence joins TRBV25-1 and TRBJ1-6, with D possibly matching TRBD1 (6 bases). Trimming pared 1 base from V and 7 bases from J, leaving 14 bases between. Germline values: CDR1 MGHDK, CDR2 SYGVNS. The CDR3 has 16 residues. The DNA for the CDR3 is TGTGCCAGCAGTGAATTGGGGGACAAGCCCAATTCACCCCTCCACTTT. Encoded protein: CASSELGDKPNSPLHF.

The CDR3 DNA sequence: TGCGCCAGCAGCCCACCGTACGGGGGCTACACCTTC. It translates to CASSPPYGGYTF. V and J are TRBV5-1 and TRBJ1-2; D is unresolved. Germline-derived CDR1 and CDR2 are SGHRS and YFSETQ. V lost 4 bases, J lost 8 bases, and 12 bases lay in between. CDR3 length: 12 amino acids.

Written as DNA, the CDR3 is TGTGCCAGCAGTAATCGGGGGGCAGGGGGCCAGCCCCAGCATTTT. Amino acids: CASSNRGAGGQPQHF. V gene TRBV6-2 or TRBV6-3 combines with J gene TRBJ1-5, with 8 bases fitting TRBD1. This CDR3 region has 15 residues. The V gene end was trimmed by 5 bases and the J gene end by 7 bases; junction bases not matched to a gene: 10. Germline CDR1 and CDR2: MNHEY and SVGEGT.

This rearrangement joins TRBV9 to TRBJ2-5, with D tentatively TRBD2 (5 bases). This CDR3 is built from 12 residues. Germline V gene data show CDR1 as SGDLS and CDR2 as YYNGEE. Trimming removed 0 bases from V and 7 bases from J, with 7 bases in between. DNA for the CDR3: TGTGCCAGCAGCGTAGAAGGAGGGACCCAGTACTTC. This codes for CASSVEGGTQYF.

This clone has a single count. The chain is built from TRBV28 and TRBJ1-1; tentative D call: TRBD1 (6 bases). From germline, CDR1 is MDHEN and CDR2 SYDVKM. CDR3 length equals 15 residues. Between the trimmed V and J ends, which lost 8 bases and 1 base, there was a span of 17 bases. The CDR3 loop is CASFPPTGRNTEAFF. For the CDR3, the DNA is TGTGCCAGCTTCCCGCCCACAGGGCGGAACACTGAAGCTTTCTTT.

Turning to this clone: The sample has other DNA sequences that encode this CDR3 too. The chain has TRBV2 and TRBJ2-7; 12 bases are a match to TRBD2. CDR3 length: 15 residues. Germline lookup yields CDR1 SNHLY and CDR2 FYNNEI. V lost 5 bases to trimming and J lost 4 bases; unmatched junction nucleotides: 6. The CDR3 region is CASSLNLAGGYEQYF. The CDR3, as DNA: TGTGCCAGCAGTCTAAACCTAGCGGGAGGGTACGAGCAGTACTTC.

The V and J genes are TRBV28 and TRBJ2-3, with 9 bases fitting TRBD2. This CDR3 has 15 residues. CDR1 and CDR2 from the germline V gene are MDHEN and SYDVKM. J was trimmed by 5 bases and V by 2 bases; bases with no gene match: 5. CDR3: CASSLGGRGGDTQYF. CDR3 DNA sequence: TGTGCCAGCAGTTTAGGCGGGAGGGGGGGAGATACGCAGTATTTT.

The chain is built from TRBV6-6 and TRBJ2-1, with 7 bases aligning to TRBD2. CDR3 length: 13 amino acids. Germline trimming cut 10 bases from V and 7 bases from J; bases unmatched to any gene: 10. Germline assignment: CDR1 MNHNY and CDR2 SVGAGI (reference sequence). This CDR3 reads CATEALAVNEQFF. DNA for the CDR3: TGTGCCACCGAAGCCCTAGCGGTAAATGAGCAGTTCTTC.

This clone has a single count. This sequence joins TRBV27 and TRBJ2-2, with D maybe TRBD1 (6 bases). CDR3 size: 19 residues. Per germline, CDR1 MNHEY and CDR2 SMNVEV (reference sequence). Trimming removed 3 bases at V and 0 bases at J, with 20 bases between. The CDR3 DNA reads TGTGCCAGCAGTTTTGTAGGACAGAGACACCTCTCGAACACCGGGGAGCTGTTTTTT. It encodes CASSFVGQRHLSNTGELFF.

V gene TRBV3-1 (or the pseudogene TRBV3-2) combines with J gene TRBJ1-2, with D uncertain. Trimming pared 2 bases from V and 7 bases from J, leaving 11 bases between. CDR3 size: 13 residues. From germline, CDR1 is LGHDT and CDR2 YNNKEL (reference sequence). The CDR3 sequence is CASSQSQAFGYTF. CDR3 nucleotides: TGTGCCAGCAGCCAAAGCCAGGCTTTTGGCTACACCTTC.

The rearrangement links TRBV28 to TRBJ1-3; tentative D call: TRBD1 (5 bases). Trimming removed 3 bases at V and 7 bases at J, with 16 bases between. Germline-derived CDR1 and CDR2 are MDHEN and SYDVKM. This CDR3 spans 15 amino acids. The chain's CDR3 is CASSFPAGGTNTIYF. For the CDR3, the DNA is TGTGCCAGCAGTTTCCCCGCCGGAGGGACGAACACCATATATTTT.

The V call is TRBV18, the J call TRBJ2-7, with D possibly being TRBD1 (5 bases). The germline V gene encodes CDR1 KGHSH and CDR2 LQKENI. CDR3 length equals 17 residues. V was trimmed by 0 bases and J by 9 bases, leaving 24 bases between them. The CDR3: CASSPPGRRTAQVGQYF. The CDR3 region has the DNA TGTGCCAGCTCACCACCTGGCCGGCGGACGGCACAGGTCGGGCAGTACTTC.

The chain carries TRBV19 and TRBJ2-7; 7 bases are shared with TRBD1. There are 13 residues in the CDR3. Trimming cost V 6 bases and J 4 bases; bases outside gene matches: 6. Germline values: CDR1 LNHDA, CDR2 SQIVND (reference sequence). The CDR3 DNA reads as TGTGCCAGTAGGAGACAGGGCTCATACGAGCAGTACTTC. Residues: CASRRQGSYEQYF.

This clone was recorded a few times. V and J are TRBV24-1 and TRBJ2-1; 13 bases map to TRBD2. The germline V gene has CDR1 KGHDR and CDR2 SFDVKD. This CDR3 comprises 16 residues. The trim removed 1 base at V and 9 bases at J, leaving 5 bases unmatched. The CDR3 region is CATSDFGLAGAIEQFF. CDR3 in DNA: TGTGCCACCAGTGATTTCGGACTAGCGGGAGCCATTGAGCAGTTCTTC.

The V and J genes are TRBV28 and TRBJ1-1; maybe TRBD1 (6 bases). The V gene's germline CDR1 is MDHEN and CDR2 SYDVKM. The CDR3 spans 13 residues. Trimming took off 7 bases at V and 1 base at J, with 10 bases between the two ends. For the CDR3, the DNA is TGTGCCAGCATCCCAGGGGAGAACACTGAAGCTTTCTTT. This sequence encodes CASIPGENTEAFF.

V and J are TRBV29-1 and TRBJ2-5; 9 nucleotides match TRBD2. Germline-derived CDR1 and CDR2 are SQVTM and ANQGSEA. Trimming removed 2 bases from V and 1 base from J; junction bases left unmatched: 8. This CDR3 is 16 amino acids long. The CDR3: CSVEMGLAGSQETQYF. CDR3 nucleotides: TGCAGCGTTGAAATGGGGCTAGCGGGGTCCCAAGAGACCCAGTACTTC.

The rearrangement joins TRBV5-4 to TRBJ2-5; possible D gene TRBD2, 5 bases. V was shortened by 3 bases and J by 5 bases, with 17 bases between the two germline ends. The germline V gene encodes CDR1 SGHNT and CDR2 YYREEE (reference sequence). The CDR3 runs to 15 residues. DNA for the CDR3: TGTGCCAGCAGCTACGAACCCGGGGTAAGGGAGACCCAGTACTTC. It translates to CASSYEPGVRETQYF.

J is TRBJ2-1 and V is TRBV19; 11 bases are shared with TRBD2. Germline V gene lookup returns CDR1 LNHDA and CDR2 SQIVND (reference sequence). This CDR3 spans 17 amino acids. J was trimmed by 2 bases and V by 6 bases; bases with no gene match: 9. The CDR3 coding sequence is TGTGCCAGTAGCAGTCGGATGGGACTAGCGGCCTACAATGAGCAGTTCTTC. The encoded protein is CASSSRMGLAAYNEQFF. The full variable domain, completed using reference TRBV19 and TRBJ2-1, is DGGITQSPKYLFRKEGQNVTLSCEQNLNHDAMYWYRQDPGQGLRLIYYSQIVNDFQKGDIAEGYSVSREKKESFPLTVTSAQKNPTAFYLCASSSRMGLAAYNEQFFGPGTRLTVL.

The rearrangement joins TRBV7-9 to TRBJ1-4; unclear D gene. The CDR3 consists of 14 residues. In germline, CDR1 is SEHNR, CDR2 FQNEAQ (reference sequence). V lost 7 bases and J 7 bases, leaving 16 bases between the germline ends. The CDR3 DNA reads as TGTGCCAGCACGACCGGGAGAACCAGTGAAAAACTGTTTTTT. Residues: CASTTGRTSEKLFF.

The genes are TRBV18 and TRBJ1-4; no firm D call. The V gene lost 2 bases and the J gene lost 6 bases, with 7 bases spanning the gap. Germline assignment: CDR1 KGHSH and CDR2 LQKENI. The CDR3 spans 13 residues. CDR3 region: CASSPRQDEKLFF. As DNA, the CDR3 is TGTGCCAGCTCACCAAGACAAGATGAAAAACTGTTTTTT.

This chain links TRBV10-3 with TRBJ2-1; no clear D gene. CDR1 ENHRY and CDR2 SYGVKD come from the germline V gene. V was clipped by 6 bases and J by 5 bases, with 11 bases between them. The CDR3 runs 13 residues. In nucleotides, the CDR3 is TGTGCCATCAGCCCGCGAGCCAACAATGAGCAGTTCTTC. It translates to CAISPRANNEQFF.

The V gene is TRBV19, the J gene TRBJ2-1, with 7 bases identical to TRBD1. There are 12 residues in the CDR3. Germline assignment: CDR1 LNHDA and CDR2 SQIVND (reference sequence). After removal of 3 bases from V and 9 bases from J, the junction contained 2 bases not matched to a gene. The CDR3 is CASSIKGAEQFF. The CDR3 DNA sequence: TGTGCCAGTAGTATTAAGGGGGCTGAGCAGTTCTTC. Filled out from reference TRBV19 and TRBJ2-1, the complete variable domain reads DGGITQSPKYLFRKEGQNVTLSCEQNLNHDAMYWYRQDPGQGLRLIYYSQIVNDFQKGDIAEGYSVSREKKESFPLTVTSAQKNPTAFYLCASSIKGAEQFFGPGTRLTVL.

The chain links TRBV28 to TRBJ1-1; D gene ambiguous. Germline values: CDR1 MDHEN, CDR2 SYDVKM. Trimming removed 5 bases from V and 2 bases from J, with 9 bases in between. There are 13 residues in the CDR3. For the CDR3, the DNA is TGTGCCAGCAGTCCTTCCTTAAACACTGAAGCTTTCTTT. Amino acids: CASSPSLNTEAFF.

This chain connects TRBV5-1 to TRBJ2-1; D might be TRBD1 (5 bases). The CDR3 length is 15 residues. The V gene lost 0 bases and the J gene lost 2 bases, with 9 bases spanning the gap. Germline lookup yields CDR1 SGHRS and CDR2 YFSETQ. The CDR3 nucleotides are TGCGCCAGCAGCTTGGAGGGGATCCCCTACAATGAGCAGTTCTTC. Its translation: CASSLEGIPYNEQFF.

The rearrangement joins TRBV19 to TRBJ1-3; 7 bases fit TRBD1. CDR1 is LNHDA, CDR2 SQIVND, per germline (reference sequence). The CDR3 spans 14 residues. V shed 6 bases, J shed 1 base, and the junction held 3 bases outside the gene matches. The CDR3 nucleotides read TGTGCCAGTAGCGAGACAGGGTCTGGAAACACCATATATTTT. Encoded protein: CASSETGSGNTIYF.